This T cell receptor (beta chain) was captured in a study of T cell clones after liver transplantation. Some clones are missing from TCRdb's copy, which holds only in-frame ones; the method was immunoSEQ multiplex PCR. The table has around 51,000 clones, roughly nine tenths seen once; the top ten hold around 15%. The CDR3 totals 12 residues. The V gene's germline CDR1 is PRHDT and CDR2 FYEKMQ (reference sequence). A word on this clone: One end of the junction varies from germline; a read error may be responsible. The same CDR3 arises from other DNA sequences in this sample as well.

This rearrangement joins TRBV13 to TRBJ2-7; no reliable D call. The material sequenced was CD8+ T cells from blood, taken 12 months after liver transplant. The receptor's source is a human patient who received a liver transplant. Some T cells may trace back to the graft donor. The CDR3 DNA is TGTGCCAGCAGCCTAGGTGGTTACGAGCAGTACTTC. It encodes CASSLGGYEQYF.